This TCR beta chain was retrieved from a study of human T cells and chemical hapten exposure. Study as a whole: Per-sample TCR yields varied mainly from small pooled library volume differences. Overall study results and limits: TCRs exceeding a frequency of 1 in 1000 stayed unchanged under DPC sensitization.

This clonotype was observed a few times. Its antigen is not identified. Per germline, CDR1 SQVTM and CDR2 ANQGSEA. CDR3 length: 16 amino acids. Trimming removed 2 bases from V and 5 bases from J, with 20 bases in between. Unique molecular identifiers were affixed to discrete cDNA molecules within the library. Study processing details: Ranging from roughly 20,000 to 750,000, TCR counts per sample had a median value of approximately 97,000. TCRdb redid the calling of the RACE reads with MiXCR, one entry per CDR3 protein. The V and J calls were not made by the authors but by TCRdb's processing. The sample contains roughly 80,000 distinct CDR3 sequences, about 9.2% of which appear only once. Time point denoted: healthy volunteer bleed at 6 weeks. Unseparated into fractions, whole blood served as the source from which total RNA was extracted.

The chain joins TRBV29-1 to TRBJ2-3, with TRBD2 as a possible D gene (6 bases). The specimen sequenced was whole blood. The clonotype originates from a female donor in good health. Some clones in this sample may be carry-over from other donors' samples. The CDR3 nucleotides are TGCAGCGTTGAACTTCGCGGGAACCCTTTTGTAGATACGCAGTATTTT. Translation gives CSVELRGNPFVDTQYF.